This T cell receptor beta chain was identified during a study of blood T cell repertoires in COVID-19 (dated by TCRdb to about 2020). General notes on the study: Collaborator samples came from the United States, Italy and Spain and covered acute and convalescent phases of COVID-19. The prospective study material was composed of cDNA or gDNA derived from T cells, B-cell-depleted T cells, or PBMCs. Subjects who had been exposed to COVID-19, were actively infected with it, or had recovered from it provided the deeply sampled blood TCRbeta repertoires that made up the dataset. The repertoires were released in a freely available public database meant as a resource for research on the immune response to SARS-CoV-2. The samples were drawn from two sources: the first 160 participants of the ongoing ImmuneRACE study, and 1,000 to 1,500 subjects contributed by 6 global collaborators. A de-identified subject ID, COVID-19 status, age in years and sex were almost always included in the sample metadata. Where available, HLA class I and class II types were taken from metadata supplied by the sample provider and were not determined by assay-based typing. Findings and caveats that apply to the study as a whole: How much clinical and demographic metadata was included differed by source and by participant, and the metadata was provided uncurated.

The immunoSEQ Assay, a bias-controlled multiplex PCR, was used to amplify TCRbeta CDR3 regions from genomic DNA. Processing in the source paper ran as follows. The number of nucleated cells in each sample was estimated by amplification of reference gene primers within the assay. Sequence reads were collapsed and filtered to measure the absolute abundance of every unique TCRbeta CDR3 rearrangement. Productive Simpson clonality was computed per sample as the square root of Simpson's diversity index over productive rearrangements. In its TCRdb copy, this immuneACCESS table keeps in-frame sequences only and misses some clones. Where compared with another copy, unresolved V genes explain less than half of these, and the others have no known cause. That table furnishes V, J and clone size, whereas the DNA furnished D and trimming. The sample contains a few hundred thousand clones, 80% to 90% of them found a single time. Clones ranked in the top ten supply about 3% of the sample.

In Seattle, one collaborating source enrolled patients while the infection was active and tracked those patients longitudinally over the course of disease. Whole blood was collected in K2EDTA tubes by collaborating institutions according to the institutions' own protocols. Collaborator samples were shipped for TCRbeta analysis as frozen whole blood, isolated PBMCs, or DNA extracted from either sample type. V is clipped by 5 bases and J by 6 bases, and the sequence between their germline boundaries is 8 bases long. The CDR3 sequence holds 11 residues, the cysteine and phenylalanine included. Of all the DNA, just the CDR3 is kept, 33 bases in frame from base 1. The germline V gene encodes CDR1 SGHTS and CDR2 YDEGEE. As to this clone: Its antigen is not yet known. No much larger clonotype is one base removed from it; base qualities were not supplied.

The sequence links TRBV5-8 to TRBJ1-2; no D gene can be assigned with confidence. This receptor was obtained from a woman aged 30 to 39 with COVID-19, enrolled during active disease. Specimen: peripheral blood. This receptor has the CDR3 CASRREDGYTF. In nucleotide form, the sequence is TGTGCCAGCAGGAGGGAGGATGGCTACACCTTC.